Following are 24 T cell receptor beta chains from one sample sequenced in a study of Ad26.COV2.S vaccination and SARS-CoV-2 variants. The method was immunoSEQ multiplex PCR; TCRdb's version includes in-frame clones alone and lacks a portion of them. The sample shows 300,000 to 400,000 clones, about nine tenths of them seen only once. Treatment given: some 20 received Ad26.COV2.S at low or high dose, single or two shots; a few received placebo; per-sample allocation not given. Sampling occurred on day 63 after the first vaccine or placebo injection. The sequences come from peripheral blood, collected in a trial of Ad26.COV2.S vaccine versus placebo. The receptors shown here come from a person between 18 and 59 years old who received the Ad26.COV2.S COVID-19 vaccine or a placebo.

The chain carries TRBV5-1 and TRBJ2-7; unclear D gene. Trimming removed 0 bases at V and 3 bases at J, with 7 bases between. The V gene's germline CDR1 is SGHRS and CDR2 YFSETQ. The CDR3 spans 13 residues. The chain's CDR3 is CASSLDSYYEQYF. DNA for the CDR3: TGCGCCAGCAGCTTGGATAGCTACTACGAGCAGTACTTC.

The chain carries TRBV5-1 and TRBJ2-3, with TRBD2 identical over 9 bases. This CDR3 spans 15 amino acids. Germline V gene sequence: CDR1 SGHRS, CDR2 YFSETQ. V gave up 6 bases and J gave up 0 bases; unmatched junction bases: 5. CDR3 in amino acids: CASTDLAGSTDTQYF. DNA for the CDR3: TGCGCCAGCACCGACCTAGCGGGAAGCACAGATACGCAGTATTTT.

This clone has ten or more counts. The V call is TRBV7-9, the J call TRBJ1-5; tentative D call: TRBD1 (5 bases). V was shortened by 5 bases and J by 10 bases, with 21 bases between the two germline ends. Germline V gene lookup returns CDR1 SEHNR and CDR2 FQNEAQ (reference sequence). The CDR3 loop spans 15 amino acids. The CDR3 loop reads CASSPIGAGPRPQHF. Written as DNA, the CDR3 is TGTGCCAGCAGCCCCATAGGGGCAGGCCCTCGTCCCCAGCATTTT.

The rearrangement uses TRBV5-1 and TRBJ2-7; D is unclear. The CDR3 is 12 residues long. Between the trimmed V and J ends, which lost 4 bases and 2 bases, there was a span of 7 bases. Germline CDR1 and CDR2: SGHRS and YFSETQ. Here the CDR3 DNA reads TGCGCCAGCAGCAACCGGGCCTACGAGCAGTACTTC. This gives the protein CASSNRAYEQYF.

V gene TRBV25-1 combines with J gene TRBJ2-2, with D unresolved. The CDR3 runs 15 residues. CDR1 is MGHDK, CDR2 SYGVNS, per germline. Trimming left V 3 bases short and J 0 bases short, with 8 bases between. The CDR3, as DNA: TGTGCCAGCAGTGACCACAGCGCGAACACCGGGGAGCTGTTTTTT. It specifies CASSDHSANTGELFF.

The chain recombines TRBV2 with TRBJ2-7, with 11 bases matching TRBD1. The CDR3 consists of 14 residues. The germline V gene encodes CDR1 SNHLY and CDR2 FYNNEI. V shed 5 bases, J shed 6 bases, and the junction held 6 bases outside the gene matches. The CDR3, as DNA: TGTGCCAGCAGTCAGGACAGGGGGCAGGGCGAGCAGTACTTC. This translates into CASSQDRGQGEQYF.

The genes are TRBV9 and TRBJ2-7, with 7 positions matching TRBD1. Trimming cost V 3 bases and J 2 bases; bases outside gene matches: 11. The CDR3 extends over 16 amino acids. Germline lookup yields CDR1 SGDLS and CDR2 YYNGEE. The CDR3 nucleotides read TGTGCCAGCAGCGCACAGAGACAGGGCCACACCTACGAGCAGTACTTC. It specifies CASSAQRQGHTYEQYF.

This clone was observed a single time. The chain uses TRBV5-1 and TRBJ2-7; TRBD1 aligns across 9 bases. Looked up from germline, CDR1 is SGHRS and CDR2 is YFSETQ. Germline trimming cut 3 bases from V and 4 bases from J; bases unmatched to any gene: 5. This CDR3 region has 14 residues. CDR3 in DNA: TGCGCCAGCAGCTGGGACAGGGTCGGGTACGAGCAGTACTTC. Translated: CASSWDRVGYEQYF.

As DNA, the CDR3 is TGTGCCACCAGGCCTACAGAGAACACTGAAGCTTTCTTT. Translation gives CATRPTENTEAFF. The chain uses TRBV15 and TRBJ1-1, with D hard to call. The V end lost 6 bases, the J end lost 1 base, and 9 bases lay between the germline ends. The CDR3 spans 13 residues. Germline V CDR1 and CDR2: LNHNV, YYDKDF (reference sequence). Looking up the rest from reference TRBV15 and TRBJ1-1 gives the full variable domain: DAMVIQNPRYQVTQFGKPVTLSCSQTLNHNVMYWYQQKSSQAPKLLFHYYDKDFNNEADTPDNFQSRRPNTSFCFLDIRSPGLGDTAMYLCATRPTENTEAFFGQGTRLTVV.

About this clone: Other DNA sequences in the same sample also yield this CDR3. The V gene is TRBV2, the J gene TRBJ2-5, with TRBD1 identical over 7 bases. The CDR3 contains 13 residues. With V trimmed by 4 bases and J by 4 bases, 3 bases remained unmatched. CDR1 and CDR2 from the germline V gene are SNHLY and FYNNEI. CDR3 residues: CASSGSGGETQYF. CDR3 DNA sequence: TGTGCCAGCAGTGGATCAGGGGGAGAGACCCAGTACTTC.

The V gene is TRBV15, the J gene TRBJ2-5, with D possibly being TRBD1 (6 bases). V was shortened by 2 bases and J by 5 bases, with 12 bases between the two germline ends. The CDR3 loop spans 14 amino acids. Germline V gives CDR1 LNHNV, CDR2 YYDKDF (reference sequence). CDR3 amino acids: CATSRTGIGETQYF. The CDR3 nucleotides are TGTGCCACCAGCAGAACAGGGATCGGGGAGACCCAGTACTTC.

This rearrangement joins TRBV6-2 or TRBV6-3 to TRBJ1-2, with D perhaps TRBD1 (5 bases). This CDR3 spans 16 amino acids. Trimming pared 2 bases from V and 5 bases from J, leaving 18 bases between. CDR1 is MNHEY, CDR2 SVGEGT, per germline. The CDR3 reads CASSYRGRQDGYGYTF. DNA for the CDR3: TGTGCCAGCAGTTACAGGGGACGGCAGGATGGGTATGGCTACACCTTC.

Written as DNA, the CDR3 is TGTGCCTGGAGTCGTGACAGGGTTCAGCCCCAGCATTTT. This sequence encodes CAWSRDRVQPQHF. The rearrangement links TRBV30 to TRBJ1-5; TRBD1 agrees at 7 bases. J gave up 6 bases and V 2 bases, and 4 bases lay outside the gene matches. Germline V gene data show CDR1 as GTSNPN and CDR2 as SVGIG (reference sequence). The CDR3 has 13 residues.

This clone came up a few times. Other DNA sequences in this sample translate to the same CDR3. The V and J genes are TRBV6-5 and TRBJ1-2; D is uncertain. Trimming took 0 bases from V and 6 from J, leaving 5 bases between them. The CDR3 contains 12 residues. Per germline, CDR1 MNHEY and CDR2 SVGAGI. CDR3: CASSYSRNGYTF. The CDR3 bases are TGTGCCAGCAGTTACTCCCGTAATGGCTACACCTTC.

The sample holds a few counts of this clone. The chain couples TRBV7-9 to TRBJ1-1, with D hard to call. This CDR3 has 10 amino acids. Per the germline V gene, CDR1 is SEHNR and CDR2 is FQNEAQ (reference sequence). V was shortened by 5 bases and J by 7 bases, with 5 bases between the two germline ends. CDR3 coding DNA: TGTGCCAGCAGCCCAGGTGAAGCTTTCTTT. It codes for CASSPGEAFF.

CDR3 amino acids: CASSGGREAFF. CDR3 DNA sequence: TGCGCCAGCAGCGGAGGCAGGGAGGCTTTCTTT. V gene TRBV5-1 combines with J gene TRBJ1-1, with TRBD1 as a possible D gene (5 bases). V was trimmed by 4 bases and J by 11 bases, leaving 12 bases between them. This CDR3 has 11 residues. Germline V gene sequence: CDR1 SGHRS, CDR2 YFSETQ. The whole variable domain, filled in from reference TRBV5-1 and TRBJ1-1, reads KAGVTQTPRYLIKTRGQQVTLSCSPISGHRSVSWYQQTPGQGLQFLFEYFSETQRNKGNFPGRFSGRQFSNSRSEMNVSTLELGDSALYLCASSGGREAFFGQGTRLTVV.

This sequence joins TRBV7-9 and TRBJ2-3; the D is unclear. The CDR3 is 12 amino acids. Trimming took off 7 bases at V and 8 bases at J, with 13 bases between the two ends. The germline CDR1 and CDR2 sequences are SEHNR and FQNEAQ (reference sequence). Here the CDR3 reads CASTGPESTQYF. DNA of the CDR3: TGTGCCAGCACCGGACCGGAATCTACGCAGTATTTT.

This clone was picked up one time. This chain uses TRBV10-3 with TRBJ2-7; 8 nucleotides line up with TRBD1. Germline V gene sequence: CDR1 ENHRY, CDR2 SYGVKD. CDR3 length: 14 amino acids. V lost 6 bases, J lost 4 bases, and 8 bases stayed unmatched. This CDR3 is CAIRDRAIPYEQYF. CDR3 sequence (DNA): TGTGCCATCAGGGACAGGGCCATCCCTTACGAGCAGTACTTC.

J is TRBJ1-5 and V is TRBV7-8; possibly TRBD1 for D (5 bases). Trimming left V 3 bases short and J 2 bases short, with 14 bases between. The CDR3 spans 16 residues. Germline V CDR1 and CDR2: SGHVS, FQNEAQ. In nucleotides, the CDR3 is TGTGCCAGCAGCTTGTTGAGGGGCGTTGGCAATCAGCCCCAGCATTTT. It specifies CASSLLRGVGNQPQHF.

The CDR3 DNA is TGTGCCAGCAGCTCCGGACAGGGAAATCAAGAAAAACTGTTTTTT. The encoded protein is CASSSGQGNQEKLFF. V and J are TRBV5-8 and TRBJ1-4; 8 positions match TRBD1. The CDR3 extends over 15 amino acids. Germline loops: CDR1 SGHTS, CDR2 YDEGEE. Unmatched junction bases numbered 9, after V lost 3 bases and J lost 8 bases.

The chain recombines TRBV7-9 with TRBJ2-2; D is possibly TRBD2 (6 bases). From germline, CDR1 is SEHNR and CDR2 FQNEAQ (reference sequence). V gave up 5 bases and J gave up 7 bases, with 14 bases separating them. This CDR3 region has 14 residues. CDR3 nucleotide sequence: TGTGCCAGCAGCCCTACTAGCTACGGCGGGGAGCTGTTTTTT. It is translated as CASSPTSYGGELFF.

This clone was seen only a few times. The chain recombines TRBV6-4 with TRBJ2-3; TRBD1 might be the D (7 bases). CDR3 length: 14 residues. V was cut by 2 bases and J by 4 bases, with 10 bases left in between. CDR1 is MRHNA, CDR2 SNTAGT, per germline. CDR3 region: CASSDGGGADTQYF. The CDR3 bases are TGTGCCAGCAGTGACGGAGGGGGCGCAGATACGCAGTATTTT.

The table lists this clone with a count of one. J is TRBJ1-2 and V is TRBV7-9; D not resolved. The CDR3 consists of 15 residues. Germline V gene sequence: CDR1 SEHNR, CDR2 FQNEAQ (reference sequence). Trimming cost V 0 bases and J 5 bases, with 13 bases left between them. This CDR3 reads CASSLANRLYYGYTF. CDR3 DNA: TGTGCCAGCAGCTTAGCCAACCGGCTTTATTATGGCTACACCTTC.

This clone was seen only a few times. The V call is TRBV13, the J call TRBJ1-2, with D maybe TRBD1 (6 bases). Germline lookup yields CDR1 PRHDT and CDR2 FYEKMQ (reference sequence). Trimming removed 6 bases from V and 4 bases from J, with 24 bases in between. This CDR3 contains 17 residues. The CDR3: CASRTWGGKEGFYGYTF. The CDR3 DNA reads as TGTGCCAGCAGGACGTGGGGGGGCAAAGAAGGCTTCTATGGCTACACCTTC.